The 20 T cell receptor beta chains below were found in one sample sequenced in a study of blood T cell repertoires in COVID-19. Some clones are missing from TCRdb's copy, which holds only in-frame ones; the method was immunoSEQ multiplex PCR. The top ten clones hold roughly 2.6% of a sample with roughly 270,000 clones, around 85% of them seen once. Sequences were obtained from PBMCs or T cells enriched from blood (not recorded which). The receptors originated from a woman between 50 and 59 years old who had recovered from COVID-19.

V usage is TRBV11-2 and J usage is TRBJ1-2; a weak D match, TRBD1 (6 bases). From germline, CDR1 is SGHAT and CDR2 FQNNGV. The CDR3 runs to 15 residues. Between the trimmed V and J ends, which lost 3 bases and 2 bases, there was a span of 13 bases. Here the CDR3 reads CASSLDRFSNYGYTF. CDR3 sequence (DNA): TGTGCCAGCAGCTTGGACAGATTTTCCAACTATGGCTACACCTTC. Together with reference TRBV11-2 and TRBJ1-2, the CDR3 gives the full variable domain: EAGVAQSPRYKIIEKRQSVAFWCNPISGHATLYWYQQILGQGPKLLIQFQNNGVVDDSQLPKDRFSAERLKGVDSTLKIQPAKLEDSAVYLCASSLDRFSNYGYTFGSGTRLTVV.

The chain has TRBV7-8 and TRBJ2-1; the match to TRBD2 covers 8 bases. Trimming removed 5 bases from V and 9 bases from J; junction bases left unmatched: 12. The V gene's germline CDR1 is SGHVS and CDR2 FQNEAQ. The CDR3 sequence is 15 residues long. The CDR3 region is CASSLFNGGASEQFF. As DNA, the CDR3 is TGTGCCAGCAGCCTTTTCAACGGGGGGGCGAGTGAGCAGTTCTTC.

The chain joins TRBV7-3 to TRBJ2-3; 8 nucleotides align to TRBD1. The CDR3 sequence is 15 residues long. CDR1 SGHTA and CDR2 FQGTGA come from the germline V gene. Trimming cost V 0 bases and J 7 bases; bases outside gene matches: 6. CDR3 residues: CASSLTQGAIYTQYF. The CDR3, as DNA: TGTGCCAGCAGCTTAACCCAGGGGGCCATCTATACGCAGTATTTT.

The chain links TRBV9 to TRBJ2-7; D is unclear. From germline, CDR1 is SGDLS and CDR2 YYNGEE. The length of the CDR3 is 14 residues. The V end lost 7 bases, the J end lost 1 base, and 15 bases lay between the germline ends. The CDR3 bases are TGTGCCAGCGGGCAGTCAAGAGCTTCCTACGAGCAGTACTTC. Protein product: CASGQSRASYEQYF. The full variable domain, with the rest looked up from reference TRBV9 and TRBJ2-7, is DSGVTQTPKHLITATGQRVTLRCSPRSGDLSVYWYQQSLDQGLQFLIQYYNGEERAKGNILERFSAQQFPDLHSELNLSSLELGDSALYFCASGQSRASYEQYFGPGTRLTVT.

This chain joins TRBV30 and TRBJ2-1; 10 nucleotides line up with TRBD2. CDR3 length: 16 residues. The germline gives CDR1 GTSNPN, CDR2 SVGIG (reference sequence). The V gene end was trimmed by 6 bases and the J gene end by 0 bases; junction bases not matched to a gene: 8. The CDR3 DNA reads as TGTGCCTGCCATGGGACTAGCGTGAGCTCCTACAATGAGCAGTTCTTC. It specifies CACHGTSVSSYNEQFF.

The chain links TRBV7-2 to TRBJ1-6; D is possibly TRBD1 (6 bases). The CDR3 sequence is 14 residues long. Trimming removed 5 bases at V and 10 bases at J, with 15 bases between. In germline, CDR1 is SGHTA, CDR2 FQGNSA. The CDR3 is CASSLTGMESPLHF. The CDR3 DNA is TGTGCCAGCAGCCTTACAGGGATGGAGTCACCCCTCCACTTT.

The chain combines TRBV18 with TRBJ2-5, with 7 bases identical to TRBD1. The CDR3 loop spans 17 amino acids. The germline CDR1 and CDR2 sequences are KGHSH and LQKENI. V lost 4 bases, J lost 4 bases, and 15 bases stayed unmatched. CDR3: CASSLSTTGKYRETQYF. The CDR3 nucleotides read TGTGCCAGCTCACTATCCACGACAGGGAAGTACCGAGAGACCCAGTACTTC. Together with reference TRBV18 and TRBJ2-5, the CDR3 gives the full variable domain: NAGVMQNPRHLVRRRGQEARLRCSPMKGHSHVYWYRQLPEEGLKFMVYLQKENIIDESGMPKERFSAEFPKEGPSILRIQQVVRGDSAAYFCASSLSTTGKYRETQYFGPGTRLLVL.

This chain links TRBV4-1 with TRBJ2-1, with a weak D call TRBD1 (5 bases). Per the germline V gene, CDR1 is MGHRA and CDR2 is YSYEKL. Trimming stripped 7 bases from V and 3 bases from J, with 13 bases between. This CDR3 is built from 14 residues. CDR3 DNA sequence: TGCGCCAGCACCCCGGACAACGGCTACAATGAGCAGTTCTTC. Its translation is CASTPDNGYNEQFF.

Only one count was recorded for this clone. This sequence joins TRBV2 and TRBJ2-4, with 8 bases aligning to TRBD1. The CDR3 covers 14 residues. The trim removed 10 bases at V and 4 bases at J, leaving 9 bases unmatched. Germline V gene data show CDR1 as SNHLY and CDR2 as FYNNEI. The CDR3 region is CANPGQETKNIQYF. For the CDR3, the DNA is TGTGCCAATCCGGGACAGGAGACGAAAAACATTCAGTACTTC.

J is TRBJ1-2 and V is TRBV28; the D gene is possibly TRBD1 (5 bases). Trimming took off 6 bases at V and 3 bases at J, with 17 bases between the two ends. Germline V gene lookup returns CDR1 MDHEN and CDR2 SYDVKM. The CDR3 covers 15 residues. The CDR3 protein is CASRLGRGLYYGYTF. The DNA of the CDR3 is TGTGCCAGCAGACTTGGGAGGGGCCTGTACTATGGCTACACCTTC.

The chain couples TRBV19 to TRBJ1-2; D is ambiguous. V was clipped by 2 bases and J by 2 bases, with 15 bases between them. CDR3 length equals 16 residues. The V gene's germline CDR1 is LNHDA and CDR2 SQIVND (reference sequence). The CDR3 DNA reads as TGTGCCAGTAGTATATTAACTGTTGGGCAGAACTATGGCTACACCTTC. It specifies CASSILTVGQNYGYTF.

This clone has more than one count but fewer than ten. CDR3 nucleotide sequence: TGTGCCAGCAGCCAAGATCTTAGGGGGCCCTACGAGCAGTACTTC. Amino acids: CASSQDLRGPYEQYF. The chain joins TRBV3-1 (or the pseudogene TRBV3-2) to TRBJ2-7; 7 nucleotides line up with TRBD1. The CDR3 length is 15 residues. The germline V gene has CDR1 LGHDT and CDR2 YNNKEL (reference sequence). J was trimmed by 2 bases and V by 0 bases; bases with no gene match: 4.

V usage is TRBV7-6 and J usage is TRBJ2-2; D not resolved. The germline CDR1 and CDR2 sequences are SGHVS and FNYEAQ. The ends were cut back, 5 bases at V and 3 bases at J, with 4 bases in the middle. The CDR3 length is 12 residues. The CDR3 here is CASSIYTGELFF. DNA of the CDR3: TGTGCCAGCAGCATCTACACCGGGGAGCTGTTTTTT.

The rearrangement links TRBV7-9 to TRBJ2-3; a weak D match, TRBD1 (5 bases). The CDR3 is 19 residues long. Deletions cut 0 bases from V and 6 bases from J, with 25 bases between. CDR1 is SEHNR, CDR2 FQNEAQ, per germline (reference sequence). The chain's CDR3 is CASSLAWKKFRGSWDTQYF. DNA of the CDR3: TGTGCCAGCAGCTTAGCCTGGAAGAAATTTAGGGGCAGTTGGGATACGCAGTATTTT.

The chain combines TRBV2 with TRBJ1-5, with D possibly matching TRBD1 (6 bases). This CDR3 has 17 amino acids. CDR1 is SNHLY, CDR2 FYNNEI, per germline. The V end lost 4 bases, the J end lost 0 bases, and 16 bases lay between the germline ends. CDR3 in DNA: TGTGCCAGCAGTGCACAGGGAGGGAGTTATAGCAATCAGCCCCAGCATTTT. Translating it yields CASSAQGGSYSNQPQHF.

The chain carries TRBV6-2 or TRBV6-3 and TRBJ2-7, with unresolved D. Germline V gives CDR1 MNHEY, CDR2 SVGEGT. V was trimmed by 2 bases and J by 3 bases, leaving 5 bases between them. This CDR3 is 12 amino acids long. CDR3 loop: CASSYTHYEQYF. CDR3 sequence (DNA): TGTGCCAGCAGTTACACTCACTACGAGCAGTACTTC.

The chain joins TRBV9 to TRBJ2-1; D perhaps matches TRBD2 (6 bases). In germline, CDR1 is SGDLS, CDR2 YYNGEE. This CDR3 contains 16 residues. Trimming shortened V by 0 bases and J by 0 bases, and 10 bases separated the two germline ends. The CDR3 loop reads CASSVASGLSYNEQFF. CDR3 nucleotides: TGTGCCAGCAGCGTAGCCAGCGGGCTCTCCTACAATGAGCAGTTCTTC. Complete variable domain (other parts from reference TRBV9 and TRBJ2-1): DSGVTQTPKHLITATGQRVTLRCSPRSGDLSVYWYQQSLDQGLQFLIQYYNGEERAKGNILERFSAQQFPDLHSELNLSSLELGDSALYFCASSVASGLSYNEQFFGPGTRLTVL.

The J gene is TRBJ1-2, the V gene TRBV12-5; 9 nucleotides agree with TRBD1. Germline values: CDR1 LGHNT, CDR2 FRNRAP. This CDR3 comprises 15 residues. J was trimmed by 6 bases and V by 1 base; bases with no gene match: 6. The CDR3 is CASGLGRTGVNGYTF. The CDR3 DNA follows: TGTGCTAGTGGTTTGGGAAGGACAGGGGTGAATGGCTACACCTTC.

This chain uses TRBV6-1 with TRBJ1-5; possible D gene TRBD1, 5 bases. The V end was cut by 2 bases, the J end by 5 bases, with 10 bases between. The CDR3 spans 14 residues. Germline CDR1 is MNHNS and CDR2 is SASEGT. Here the CDR3 DNA reads TGTGCCAGCAGTGAAACAGGTTCGGATCAGCCCCAGCATTTT. This translates into CASSETGSDQPQHF.

The rearrangement joins TRBV5-3 to TRBJ2-5; D is perhaps TRBD2 (7 bases). TRBV5-3 is labeled an ORF, and its function is uncertain. The length of the CDR3 is 16 residues. The V and J ends lost 0 bases and 5 bases respectively, with 17 bases between them. The CDR3 loop reads CARSLVGGGAEETQYF. Written as DNA, the CDR3 is TGTGCCAGAAGCTTGGTAGGTGGGGGGGCCGAGGAGACCCAGTACTTC.